This T cell receptor beta chain was sequenced in a study of STAT5B mutations in CD4+ large granular lymphocyte leukemia. Germline V gene lookup returns CDR1 LNHDA and CDR2 SQIVND (reference sequence). The CDR3 runs 15 residues. The V end lost 6 bases, the J end lost 0 bases, and 12 bases lay between the germline ends. The data were produced by immunoSEQ multiplex PCR, yet TCRdb's version contains in-frame clones alone and is incomplete. The sample lists under 40,000 clones, approximately 80% occurring once. What was sequenced was CD4+ T cells from blood buffy coats. This sequence originates from a human donor in good health. The V gene is TRBV19, the J gene TRBJ1-3; D gene unclear. Written as DNA, the CDR3 is TGTGCCAGTAGACCTGACGGGGTCTCTGGAAACACCATATATTTT. Translated: CASRPDGVSGNTIYF.